This T cell receptor beta chain was sequenced in a study of blood T cells in healthy people across ages. A second PCR, run for roughly 7 to 11 cycles, used a sample-barcoded 5' primer plus a J-beta primer mix. TCRdb processed the 5' RACE reads anew with MiXCR; each CDR3 protein has one entry. The sample shows about 1 million distinct CDR3 sequences, about 25% of them seen only once. V lost 9 bases and J lost 1, with 12 bases in between. Germline CDR1 is WNHNN and CDR2 is SYGVQD (reference sequence). This CDR3 spans 13 amino acids. The same specimen was also included in a second study, on T cells of mothers and their children.

The clonotype was recovered from a girl aged 2-10 years in good health. The chain couples TRBV10-1 to TRBJ1-1; no definite D call. Sequenced: blood. CDR3 sequence (DNA): TGCGCCAGTCAAGGTCCTCAGAACACTGAAGCTTTCTTT. Translated, it gives CASQGPQNTEAFF.